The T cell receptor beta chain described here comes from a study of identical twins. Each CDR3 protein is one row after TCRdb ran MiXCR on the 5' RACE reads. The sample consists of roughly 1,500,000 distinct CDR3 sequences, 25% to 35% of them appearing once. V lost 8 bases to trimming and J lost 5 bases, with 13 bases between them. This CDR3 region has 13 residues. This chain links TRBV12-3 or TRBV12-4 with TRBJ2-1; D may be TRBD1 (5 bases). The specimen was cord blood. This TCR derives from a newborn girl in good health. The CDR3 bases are TGTGCCAGCTCTCAGGACACAGACAATGAGCAGTTCTTC. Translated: CASSQDTDNEQFF.